A selection of T cell receptor beta chains follows, all from one sample in a study of tumour-infiltrating T cells in Burkitt lymphoma. The protocol was immunoSEQ multiplex PCR, while the TCRdb copy is restricted to in-frame clones and leaves out a portion. This table holds about 2,800 clones, 75% to 85% found once. The sequenced sample consisted of tumor tissue. The receptors derive from a human donor with diffuse large B-cell lymphoma. Both conserved end residues are part of each CDR3. The D gene is left open where the match is weak. The listing skips clone size in some rows; elsewhere it reads once, few, many or a size class.

once	TRBJ2-1	NA	TRBV6-6	CASSSGPSSYNEQFF	TGTGCCAGCAGTTCGGGGCCCAGCTCCTACAATGAGCAGTTCTTC
large	TRBJ2-5	NA	TRBV4-3	CASSQSLWGVETQYF	TGCGCCAGCAGCCAGTCCCTATGGGGCGTCGAGACCCAGTACTTC
few	TRBJ2-7	NA	TRBV7-8	CASSFEGYDYEQYF	TGTGCCAGCAGCTTTGAGGGATATGACTACGAGCAGTACTTC
NA	TRBJ1-4	NA	TRBV5-6	CASSFSEKLFF	TGTGCCAGCAGCTTCAGTGAAAAACTGTTTTTT
once	TRBJ2-7	TRBD2	TRBV7-9	CASSSRTSPYEQYF	TGTGCCAGCAGCTCCAGGACTAGCCCCTACGAGCAGTACTTC
NA	TRBJ1-2	NA	TRBV13	CASSLLEDGYTF	TGTGCCAGCAGCCTGTTAGAGGATGGCTACACCTTC
NA	TRBJ2-1	NA	TRBV19	CASSIPGTQFF	TGTGCCAGTAGTATACCGGGTACGCAGTTCTTC
NA	TRBJ1-2	NA	TRBV20-1	CSAMGINGYTF	TGCAGTGCTATGGGAATTAATGGCTACACCTTC
NA	TRBJ1-3	NA	TRBV28	CASSLTGGNTIYF	TGTGCCAGCAGCCTTACAGGGGGAAACACCATATATTTT
NA	TRBJ1-1	NA	TRBV6-5	CASTEGAGNTEAFF	TGTGCCAGCACCGAAGGGGCGGGGAACACTGAAGCTTTCTTT